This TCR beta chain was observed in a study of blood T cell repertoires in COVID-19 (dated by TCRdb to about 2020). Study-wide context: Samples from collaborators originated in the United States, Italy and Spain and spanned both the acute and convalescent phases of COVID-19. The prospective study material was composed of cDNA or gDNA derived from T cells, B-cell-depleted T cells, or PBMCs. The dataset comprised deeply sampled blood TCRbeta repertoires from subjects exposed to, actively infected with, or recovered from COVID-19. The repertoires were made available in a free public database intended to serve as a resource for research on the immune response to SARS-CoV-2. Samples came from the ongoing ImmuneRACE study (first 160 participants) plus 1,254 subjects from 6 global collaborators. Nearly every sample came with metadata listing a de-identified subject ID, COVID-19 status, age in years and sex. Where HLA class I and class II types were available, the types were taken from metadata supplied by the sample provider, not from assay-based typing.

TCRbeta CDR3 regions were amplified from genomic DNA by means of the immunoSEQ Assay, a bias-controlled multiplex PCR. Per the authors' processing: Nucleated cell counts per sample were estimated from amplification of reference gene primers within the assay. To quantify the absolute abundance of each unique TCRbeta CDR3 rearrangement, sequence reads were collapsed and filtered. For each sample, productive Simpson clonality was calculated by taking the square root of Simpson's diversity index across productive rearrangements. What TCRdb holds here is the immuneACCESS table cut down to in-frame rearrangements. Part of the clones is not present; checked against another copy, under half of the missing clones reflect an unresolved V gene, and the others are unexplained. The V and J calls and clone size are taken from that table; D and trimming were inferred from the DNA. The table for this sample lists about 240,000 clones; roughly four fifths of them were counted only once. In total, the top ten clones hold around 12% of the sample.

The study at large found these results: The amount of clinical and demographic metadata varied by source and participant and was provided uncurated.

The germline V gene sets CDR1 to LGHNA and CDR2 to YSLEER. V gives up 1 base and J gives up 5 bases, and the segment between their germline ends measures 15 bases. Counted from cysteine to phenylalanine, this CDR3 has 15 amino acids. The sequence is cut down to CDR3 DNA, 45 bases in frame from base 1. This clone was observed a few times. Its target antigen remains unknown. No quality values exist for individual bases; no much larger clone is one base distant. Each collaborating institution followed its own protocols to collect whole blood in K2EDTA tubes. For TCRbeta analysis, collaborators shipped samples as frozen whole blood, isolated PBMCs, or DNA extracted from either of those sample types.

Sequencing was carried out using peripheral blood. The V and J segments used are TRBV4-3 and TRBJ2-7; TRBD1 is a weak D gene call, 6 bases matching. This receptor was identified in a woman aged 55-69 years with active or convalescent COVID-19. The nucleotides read TGCGCCAGCAGCCAAGGGAAGGGGGATCGAGACGAGCAGTACTTC. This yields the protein CASSQGKGDRDEQYF.